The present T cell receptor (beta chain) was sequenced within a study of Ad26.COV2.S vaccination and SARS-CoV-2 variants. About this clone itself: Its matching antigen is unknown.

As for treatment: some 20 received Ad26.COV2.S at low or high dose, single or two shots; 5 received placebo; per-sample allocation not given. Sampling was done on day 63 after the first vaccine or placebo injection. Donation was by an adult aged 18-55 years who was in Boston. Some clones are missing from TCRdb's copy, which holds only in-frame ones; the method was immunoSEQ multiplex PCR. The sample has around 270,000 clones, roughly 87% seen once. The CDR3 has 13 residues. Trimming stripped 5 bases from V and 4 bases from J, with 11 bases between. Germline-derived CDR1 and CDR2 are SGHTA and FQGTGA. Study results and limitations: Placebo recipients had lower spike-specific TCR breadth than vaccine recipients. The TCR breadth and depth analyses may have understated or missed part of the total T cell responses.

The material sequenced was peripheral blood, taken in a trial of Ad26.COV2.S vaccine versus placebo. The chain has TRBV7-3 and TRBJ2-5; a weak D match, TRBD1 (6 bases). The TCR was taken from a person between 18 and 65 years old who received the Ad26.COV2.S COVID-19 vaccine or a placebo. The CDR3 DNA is TGTGCCAGCAGCCCAAGCAGGGGAGAGACCCAGTACTTC. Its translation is CASSPSRGETQYF.